This T cell receptor (beta chain) was captured by sequencing in a study of shared clonotypes between healthy human individuals. Notes on the study in general: Between a handful of donors, naive CD4 clonotypes were shared at a level of around 5.2%.

The CDR3 has 13 amino acids. Germline lookup yields CDR1 SGHDT and CDR2 YYEEEE. The germline V and J ends were trimmed by 3 bases and 6 bases, with 10 bases remaining between them. Naive CD8 cells were CD45RO-negative, positively selected for CCR7, excluding terminally differentiated effector memory CD45RA+ cells. Only a few counts were recorded for this clone. Its antigen is undetermined. Assay: immunoSEQ multiplex PCR; the TCRdb copy retains only in-frame clones and omits some. The data show some 2,100,000 clones, 93% seen once. The J gene is TRBJ1-5, the V gene TRBV5-6; a weak D match, TRBD1 (5 bases). The sequence was obtained from a young man in good health. Some clones in this sample may be carry-over from other donors' samples. Specimen: naive CD8+ T cells from PBMCs. In DNA, the CDR3 is TGTGCCAGCAGCTCCCAGGGAGTTCAGCCCCAGCATTTT. Protein sequence: CASSSQGVQPQHF.